The clone carrying this TCR beta chain was seen only a few times. Its antigen is still unknown. These data are taken from a study of T cells in Graves' hyperthyroidism and ophthalmopathy. Study summary: The initial diagnosis was the point when peripheral blood was collected, ahead of any treatment. Regarding the study as a whole: Researchers report that a 13 V-J model separated ophthalmopathy from stable hyperthyroidism.

TCR beta CDR3 region amplification was performed from RNA transcripts. An initial round of RT-PCR targeting the TCR CDR3 relied on the HTBI primer set. TCRdb itself ran the multiplex PCR reads through MiXCR, one entry per CDR3 protein. The sample records approximately 380,000 distinct CDR3 sequences, approximately 18% being singletons. Diagnoses were made from clinical symptoms, serum measures (thyroxine and TRAb), thyroid ultrasound and orbital computed tomography. PBMCs were obtained from about 9 ml fresh peripheral blood. This CDR3 region has 13 residues. Germline loops: CDR1 SGDLS, CDR2 YYNGEE. Trimming took off 0 bases at V and 7 bases at J, with 8 bases between the two ends.

The chain recombines TRBV9 with TRBJ1-5; D possibly corresponds to TRBD1 (5 bases). The receptor comes from a young man with Graves' ophthalmopathy. The sequenced material came from blood. In DNA, the CDR3 is TGTGCCAGCAGCGTAGGGGGGGAGCAGCCCCAGCATTTT. It encodes CASSVGGEQPQHF.